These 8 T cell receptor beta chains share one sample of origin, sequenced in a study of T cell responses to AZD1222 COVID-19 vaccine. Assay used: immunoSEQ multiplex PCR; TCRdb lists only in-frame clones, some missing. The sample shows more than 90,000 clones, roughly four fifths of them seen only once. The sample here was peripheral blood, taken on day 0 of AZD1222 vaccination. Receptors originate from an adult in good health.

CDR3 coding DNA: TGTGCCAGCAGAAGACAGGGCGGTGGCTACACCTTC. Encoded protein: CASRRQGGGYTF. V gene TRBV2 combines with J gene TRBJ1-2; 7 nucleotides align to TRBD1. V shed 6 bases and J 7 bases; nucleotides not matched to a gene: 5. Germline V CDR1 and CDR2: SNHLY, FYNNEI. This CDR3 has 12 amino acids.

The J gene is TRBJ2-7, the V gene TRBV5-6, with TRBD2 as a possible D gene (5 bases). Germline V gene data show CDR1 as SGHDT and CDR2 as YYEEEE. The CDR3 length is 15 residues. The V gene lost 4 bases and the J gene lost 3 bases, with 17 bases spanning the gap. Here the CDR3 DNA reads TGTGCCAGCAGCCCTCTGAGCCGAGACTACTACGAGCAGTACTTC. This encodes CASSPLSRDYYEQYF. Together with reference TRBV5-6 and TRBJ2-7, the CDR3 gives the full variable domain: DAGVTQSPTHLIKTRGQQVTLRCSPKSGHDTVSWYQQALGQGPQFIFQYYEEEERQRGNFPDRFSGHQFPNYSSELNVNALLLGDSALYLCASSPLSRDYYEQYFGPGTRLTVT.

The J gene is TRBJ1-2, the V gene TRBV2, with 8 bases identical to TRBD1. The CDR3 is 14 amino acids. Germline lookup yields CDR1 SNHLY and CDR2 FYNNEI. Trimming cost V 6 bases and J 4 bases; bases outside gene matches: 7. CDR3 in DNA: TGTGCCAGCAGCGGACAGGGTGAAATCTATGGCTACACCTTC. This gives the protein CASSGQGEIYGYTF.

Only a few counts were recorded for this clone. The CDR3 loop reads CATSDGQIYSNQPQHF. CDR3 DNA sequence: TGTGCCACCAGTGACGGACAGATCTATAGCAATCAGCCCCAGCATTTT. V is TRBV24-1 and J is TRBJ1-5; the D gene is possibly TRBD1 (6 bases). Germline CDR1 KGHDR, CDR2 SFDVKD. The CDR3 totals 16 residues. V lost 4 bases to trimming and J lost 0 bases, with 12 bases between them.

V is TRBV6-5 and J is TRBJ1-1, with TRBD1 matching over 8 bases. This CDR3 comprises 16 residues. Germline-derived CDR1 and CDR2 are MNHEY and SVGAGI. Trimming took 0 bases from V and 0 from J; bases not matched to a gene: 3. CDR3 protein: CASSYSTGALNTEAFF. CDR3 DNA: TGTGCCAGCAGTTACTCGACAGGGGCCCTGAACACTGAAGCTTTCTTT.

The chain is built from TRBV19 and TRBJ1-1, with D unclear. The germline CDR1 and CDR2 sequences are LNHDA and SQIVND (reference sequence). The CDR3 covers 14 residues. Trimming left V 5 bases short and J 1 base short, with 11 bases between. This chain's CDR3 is CASSQDGANTEAFF. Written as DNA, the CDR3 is TGTGCCAGTAGTCAAGACGGCGCGAACACTGAAGCTTTCTTT.

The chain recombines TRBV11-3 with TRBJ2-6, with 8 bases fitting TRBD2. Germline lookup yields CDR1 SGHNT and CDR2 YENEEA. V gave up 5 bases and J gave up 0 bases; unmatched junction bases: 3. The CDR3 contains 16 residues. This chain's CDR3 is CASSPGGSSGANVLTF. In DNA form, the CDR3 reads TGTGCCAGCAGCCCGGGGGGGAGCTCTGGGGCCAACGTCCTGACTTTC.

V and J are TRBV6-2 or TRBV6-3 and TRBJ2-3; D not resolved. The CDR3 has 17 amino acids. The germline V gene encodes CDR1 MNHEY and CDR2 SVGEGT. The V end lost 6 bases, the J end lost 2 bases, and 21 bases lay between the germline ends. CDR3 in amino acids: CASSRKSSLFPTDTQYF. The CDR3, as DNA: TGTGCCAGCAGCAGAAAGAGTAGTCTCTTCCCCACAGATACGCAGTATTTT.